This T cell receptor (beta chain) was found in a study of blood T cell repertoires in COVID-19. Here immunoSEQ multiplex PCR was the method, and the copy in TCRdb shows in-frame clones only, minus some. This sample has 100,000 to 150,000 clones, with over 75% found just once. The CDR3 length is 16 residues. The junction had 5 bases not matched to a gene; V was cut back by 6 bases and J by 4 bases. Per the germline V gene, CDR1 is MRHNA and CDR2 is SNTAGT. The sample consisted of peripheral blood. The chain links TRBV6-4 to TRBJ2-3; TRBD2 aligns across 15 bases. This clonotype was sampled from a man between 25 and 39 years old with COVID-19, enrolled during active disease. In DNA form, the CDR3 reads TGTGCCAGCAGCGAGGGACTAGCGGGAGGACCAGATACGCAGTATTTT. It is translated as CASSEGLAGGPDTQYF.